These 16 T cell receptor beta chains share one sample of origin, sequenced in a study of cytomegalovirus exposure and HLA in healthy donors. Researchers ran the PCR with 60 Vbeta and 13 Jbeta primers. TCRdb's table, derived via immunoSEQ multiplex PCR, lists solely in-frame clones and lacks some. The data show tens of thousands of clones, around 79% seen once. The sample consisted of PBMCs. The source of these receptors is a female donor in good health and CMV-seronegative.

Here the CDR3 DNA reads TGTGCCAGCAGCGTGCGAGGGGCGGGAGGGAATGAGCAGTTCTTC. The encoded protein is CASSVRGAGGNEQFF. The chain couples TRBV9 to TRBJ2-1; 9 nucleotides line up with TRBD2. The length of the CDR3 is 15 residues. The J segment lost 7 bases and the V segment lost 2 bases, leaving 7 bases of the junction unmatched. CDR1 SGDLS and CDR2 YYNGEE come from the germline V gene.

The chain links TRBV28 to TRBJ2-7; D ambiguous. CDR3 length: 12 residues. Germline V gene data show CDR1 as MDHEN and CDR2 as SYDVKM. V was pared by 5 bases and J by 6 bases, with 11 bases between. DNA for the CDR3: TGTGCCAGCAGTCCAACAGTCGGCGAGCAGTACTTC. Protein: CASSPTVGEQYF.

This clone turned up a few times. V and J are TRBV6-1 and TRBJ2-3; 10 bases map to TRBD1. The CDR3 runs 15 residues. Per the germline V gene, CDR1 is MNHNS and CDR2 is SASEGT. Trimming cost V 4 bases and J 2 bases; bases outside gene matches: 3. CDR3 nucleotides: TGTGCCAGCAGTGCGGGACAGGGGATCACAGATACGCAGTATTTT. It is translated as CASSAGQGITDTQYF.

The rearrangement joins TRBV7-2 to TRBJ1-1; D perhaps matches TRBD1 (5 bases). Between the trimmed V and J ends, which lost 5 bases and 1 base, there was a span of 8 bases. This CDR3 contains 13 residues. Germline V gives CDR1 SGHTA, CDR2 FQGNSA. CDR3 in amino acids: CASSADRNTEAFF. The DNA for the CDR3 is TGTGCCAGCAGCGCAGACAGGAACACTGAAGCTTTCTTT.

The CDR3 protein is CASSLDGGEQFF. In DNA, the CDR3 is TGTGCCAGCAGCTTAGACGGTGGTGAGCAGTTCTTC. This rearrangement joins TRBV7-2 to TRBJ2-1; the D is unclear. From germline, CDR1 is SGHTA and CDR2 FQGNSA. This CDR3 is 12 amino acids long. Trimming shortened V by 1 base and J by 9 bases, and 7 bases separated the two germline ends.

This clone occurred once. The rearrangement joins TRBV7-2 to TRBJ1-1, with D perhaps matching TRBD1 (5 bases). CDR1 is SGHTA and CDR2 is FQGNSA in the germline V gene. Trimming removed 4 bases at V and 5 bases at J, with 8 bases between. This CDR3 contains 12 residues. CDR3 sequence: CASSYAGTEAFF. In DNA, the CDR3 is TGTGCCAGCAGCTACGCAGGGACTGAAGCTTTCTTT.

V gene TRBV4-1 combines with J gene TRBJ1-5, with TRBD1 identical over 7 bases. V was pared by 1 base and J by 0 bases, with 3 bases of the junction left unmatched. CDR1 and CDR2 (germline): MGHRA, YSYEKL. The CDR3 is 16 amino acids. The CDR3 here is CASSQGGQRSNQPQHF. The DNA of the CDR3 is TGCGCCAGCAGCCAAGGGGGACAGCGTAGCAATCAGCCCCAGCATTTT.

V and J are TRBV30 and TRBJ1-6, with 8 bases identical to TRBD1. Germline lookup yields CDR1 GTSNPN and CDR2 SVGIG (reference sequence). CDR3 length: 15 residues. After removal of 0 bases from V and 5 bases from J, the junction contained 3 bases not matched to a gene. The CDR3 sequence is CAWSVGGQDNSPLHF. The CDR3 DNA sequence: TGTGCCTGGAGTGTCGGGGGACAGGATAATTCACCCCTCCACTTT.

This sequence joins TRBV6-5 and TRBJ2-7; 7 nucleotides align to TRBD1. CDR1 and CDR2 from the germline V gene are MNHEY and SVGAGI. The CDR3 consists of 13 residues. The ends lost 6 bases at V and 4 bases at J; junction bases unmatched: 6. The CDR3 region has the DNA TGTGCCAGCAGCTGGGACAGCACGTACGAGCAGTACTTC. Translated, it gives CASSWDSTYEQYF.

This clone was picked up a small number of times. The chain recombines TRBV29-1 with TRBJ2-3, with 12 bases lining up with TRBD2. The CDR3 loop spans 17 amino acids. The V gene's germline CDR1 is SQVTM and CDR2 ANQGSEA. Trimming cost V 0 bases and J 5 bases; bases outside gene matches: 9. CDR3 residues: CSVEDQLAGGPIDTQYF. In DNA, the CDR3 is TGCAGCGTTGAAGATCAGCTAGCGGGAGGGCCGATAGATACGCAGTATTTT.

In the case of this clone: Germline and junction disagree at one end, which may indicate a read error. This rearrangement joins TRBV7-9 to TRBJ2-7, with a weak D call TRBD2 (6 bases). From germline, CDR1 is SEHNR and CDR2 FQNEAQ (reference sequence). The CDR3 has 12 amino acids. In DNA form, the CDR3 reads TGTGCCAGCAGCCCTAGCGTCGGTCCCACACACTTC. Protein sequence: CASSPSVGPTHF.

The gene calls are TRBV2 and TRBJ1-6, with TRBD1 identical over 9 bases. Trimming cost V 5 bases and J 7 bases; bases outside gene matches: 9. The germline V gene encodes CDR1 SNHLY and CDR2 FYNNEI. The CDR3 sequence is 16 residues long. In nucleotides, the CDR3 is TGTGCCAGCAGTTCAGTGGGGGGACAGGGCAATTCACCCCTCCACTTT. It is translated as CASSSVGGQGNSPLHF.

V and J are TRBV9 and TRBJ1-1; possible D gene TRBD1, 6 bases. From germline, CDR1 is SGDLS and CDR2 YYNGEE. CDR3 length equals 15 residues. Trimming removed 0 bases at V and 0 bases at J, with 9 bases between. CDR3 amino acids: CASSVDGTLNTEAFF. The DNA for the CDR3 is TGTGCCAGCAGCGTAGATGGGACACTGAACACTGAAGCTTTCTTT.

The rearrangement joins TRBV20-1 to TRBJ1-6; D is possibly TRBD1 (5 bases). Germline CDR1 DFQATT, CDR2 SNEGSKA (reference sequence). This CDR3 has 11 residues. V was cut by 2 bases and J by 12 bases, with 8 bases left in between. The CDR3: CSARSGLPLHF. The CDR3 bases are TGCAGTGCTAGATCGGGACTACCCCTCCACTTT.

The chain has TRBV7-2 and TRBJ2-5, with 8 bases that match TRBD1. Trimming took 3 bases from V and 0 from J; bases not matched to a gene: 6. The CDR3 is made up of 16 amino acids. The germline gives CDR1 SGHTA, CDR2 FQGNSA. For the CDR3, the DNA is TGTGCCAGCAGCTTCCTCCGGGACAGGTACCAAGAGACCCAGTACTTC. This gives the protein CASSFLRDRYQETQYF.

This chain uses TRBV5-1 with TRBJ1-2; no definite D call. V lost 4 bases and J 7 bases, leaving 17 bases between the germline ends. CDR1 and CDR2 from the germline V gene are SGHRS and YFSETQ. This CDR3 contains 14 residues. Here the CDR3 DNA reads TGCGCCAGCAGCCCAGGTCCCCCGTCAGGTGGCTACACCTTC. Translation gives CASSPGPPSGGYTF.